The 9 T cell receptor beta chains below were found in one sample sequenced in a study of PD-L1 blockade in urothelial cancer. Indicated time point: peripheral blood 6 weeks after treatment start. Using immunoSEQ multiplex PCR, the repertoire was profiled, and TCRdb retains in-frame clones only, with some absent. Here the sample spans about 43,000 clones, about 80% being singletons. Sequencing used PBMCs, obtained around atezolizumab (anti-PD-L1) treatment. The source is a man aged 60-69 years with urothelial cancer.

The chain carries TRBV7-3 and TRBJ2-6, with 7 bases identical to TRBD2. Germline V gives CDR1 SGHTA, CDR2 FQGTGA. The CDR3 has 18 residues. The junction had 14 bases not matched to a gene; V was cut back by 5 bases and J by 4 bases. CDR3 coding DNA: TGTGCCAGCAGCCGGGGCGGGGGTTGGTTTGGCGGGGCCAACGTCCTGACTTTC. It yields the protein CASSRGGGWFGGANVLTF.

The genes are TRBV9 and TRBJ2-2; D is possibly TRBD2 (5 bases). Germline CDR1 is SGDLS and CDR2 is YYNGEE. This CDR3 region has 14 residues. V lost 4 bases to trimming and J lost 3 bases, with 10 bases between them. The CDR3 loop reads CASSPQRDTGELFF. Written as DNA, the CDR3 is TGTGCCAGCAGCCCCCAGAGGGACACCGGGGAGCTGTTTTTT.

The chain carries TRBV4-1 and TRBJ2-7; the D gene is possibly TRBD2 (5 bases). Germline CDR1 and CDR2: MGHRA and YSYEKL. The CDR3 consists of 14 residues. Trimming took off 2 bases at V and 0 bases at J, with 8 bases between the two ends. The CDR3 is CASSQSEGSYEQYF. CDR3 sequence (DNA): TGCGCCAGCAGCCAATCTGAGGGCTCCTACGAGCAGTACTTC.

The chain couples TRBV19 to TRBJ2-1, with TRBD1 as a possible D gene (5 bases). The length of the CDR3 is 16 residues. Germline CDR1 and CDR2: LNHDA and SQIVND (reference sequence). Trimming took off 5 bases at V and 5 bases at J, with 19 bases between the two ends. Here the CDR3 DNA reads TGTGCCAGTAGTTGGCAGGGCCGCACCGAAAACAATGAGCAGTTCTTC. It specifies CASSWQGRTENNEQFF. The full variable domain, completed using reference TRBV19 and TRBJ2-1, is DGGITQSPKYLFRKEGQNVTLSCEQNLNHDAMYWYRQDPGQGLRLIYYSQIVNDFQKGDIAEGYSVSREKKESFPLTVTSAQKNPTAFYLCASSWQGRTENNEQFFGPGTRLTVL.

The CDR3, as DNA: TGTGCCAGCAGTTTCCAGTATAATGAAAAACTGTTTTTT. It specifies CASSFQYNEKLFF. This sequence joins TRBV28 and TRBJ1-4; D not resolved. V dropped 3 bases and J dropped 4 bases, with 6 bases sitting between them. Germline V gene lookup returns CDR1 MDHEN and CDR2 SYDVKM. CDR3 length: 13 amino acids. Using reference TRBV28 and TRBJ1-4 for the parts outside the CDR3, the full variable domain is DVKVTQSSRYLVKRTGEKVFLECVQDMDHENMFWYRQDPGLGLRLIYFSYDVKMKEKGDIPEGYSVSREKKERFSLILESASTNQTSMYLCASSFQYNEKLFFGSGTQLSVL.

The chain employs TRBV5-8 and TRBJ1-4; D unresolved. The CDR3 spans 13 residues. Trimming took off 0 bases at V and 5 bases at J, with 5 bases between the two ends. In germline, CDR1 is SGHTS, CDR2 YDEGEE. CDR3 bases: TGTGCCAGCAGCTTGGTCAGGAATGAAAAACTGTTTTTT. Protein sequence: CASSLVRNEKLFF.

The rearrangement links TRBV7-2 to TRBJ2-1; 8 nucleotides agree with TRBD1. After removal of 2 bases from V and 6 bases from J, the junction contained 6 bases not matched to a gene. Germline V gene lookup returns CDR1 SGHTA and CDR2 FQGNSA. The CDR3 is 15 residues long. CDR3 sequence (DNA): TGTGCCAGCAGCTTACAGGCAGGGGGCGGCAATGAGCAGTTCTTC. As protein: CASSLQAGGGNEQFF.

The V call is TRBV4-2, the J call TRBJ2-7; TRBD1 matches 7 bases. The CDR3 contains 14 residues. Trimming at V came to 4 bases and at J to 2 bases, leaving 5 bases not matched to a gene. Germline CDR1 reads LGHNA; CDR2 reads YNFKEQ. Written as DNA, the CDR3 is TGTGCCAGCAGCCGACAGGGACAGACCTACGAGCAGTACTTC. Residues: CASSRQGQTYEQYF.

The gene calls are TRBV5-5 and TRBJ1-1, with TRBD1 matching 8 bases. The germline gives CDR1 SGHKS, CDR2 YYEKEE (reference sequence). V dropped 2 bases and J dropped 4; count of bases not matched to a gene: 4. The CDR3 length is 14 residues. The CDR3 DNA reads TGTGCCAGCAGCTTAAAACAGGGGGGCACTGAAGCTTTCTTT. Translated: CASSLKQGGTEAFF.